These 3 T cell receptor beta chains were all obtained from the same sample, sequenced in a study of technical replicates of blood from a few donors. Only in-frame clones appear in the TCRdb table, and some are missing; sequencing was by immunoSEQ multiplex PCR. The table lists more than 80,000 clones, roughly 96% of them singletons. The sequencing sample was made of T cells isolated from PBMCs. The origin of the receptors is a human donor in good health.

The rearrangement links TRBV4-1 to TRBJ2-2, with a tentative D call TRBD2 (5 bases). The CDR3 length is 14 residues. Looked up from germline, CDR1 is MGHRA and CDR2 is YSYEKL. The ends were cut back, 3 bases at V and 5 bases at J, with 10 bases in the middle. The CDR3 protein is CASSQVSGTGELFF. For the CDR3, the DNA is TGCGCCAGCAGCCAGGTCTCGGGGACCGGGGAGCTGTTTTTT.

The chain has TRBV6-5 and TRBJ1-1; the D gene is possibly TRBD1 (5 bases). From germline, CDR1 is MNHEY and CDR2 SVGAGI. V was shortened by 2 bases and J by 3 bases, with 16 bases between the two germline ends. CDR3 length equals 16 residues. The CDR3 sequence is CASSYRGLLVDTEAFF. CDR3 coding DNA: TGTGCCAGCAGTTACAGGGGACTCCTAGTGGACACTGAAGCTTTCTTT.

The chain joins TRBV11-3 to TRBJ1-4, with 8 bases that match TRBD1. V was clipped by 5 bases and J by 8 bases; unmatched bases: 7. The CDR3 is 14 residues long. The germline CDR1 and CDR2 sequences are SGHNT and YENEEA. CDR3 region: CASSTPQGAEKLFF. DNA of the CDR3: TGTGCCAGCAGCACCCCTCAGGGGGCAGAAAAACTGTTTTTT.